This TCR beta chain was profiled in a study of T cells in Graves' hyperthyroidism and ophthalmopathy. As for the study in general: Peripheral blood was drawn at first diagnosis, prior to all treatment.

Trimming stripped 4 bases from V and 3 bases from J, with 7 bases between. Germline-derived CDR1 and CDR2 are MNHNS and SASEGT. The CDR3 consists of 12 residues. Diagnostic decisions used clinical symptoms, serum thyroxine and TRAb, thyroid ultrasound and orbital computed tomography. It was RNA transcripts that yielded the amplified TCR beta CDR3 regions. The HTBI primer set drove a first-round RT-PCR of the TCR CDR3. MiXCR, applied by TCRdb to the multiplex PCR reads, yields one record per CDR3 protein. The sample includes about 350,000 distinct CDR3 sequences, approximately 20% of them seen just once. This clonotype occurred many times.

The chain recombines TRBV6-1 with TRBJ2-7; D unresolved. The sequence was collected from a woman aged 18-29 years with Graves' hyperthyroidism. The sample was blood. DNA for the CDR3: TGTGCCAGCAGTGTCGATGGCTACGAGCAGTACTTC. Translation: CASSVDGYEQYF.